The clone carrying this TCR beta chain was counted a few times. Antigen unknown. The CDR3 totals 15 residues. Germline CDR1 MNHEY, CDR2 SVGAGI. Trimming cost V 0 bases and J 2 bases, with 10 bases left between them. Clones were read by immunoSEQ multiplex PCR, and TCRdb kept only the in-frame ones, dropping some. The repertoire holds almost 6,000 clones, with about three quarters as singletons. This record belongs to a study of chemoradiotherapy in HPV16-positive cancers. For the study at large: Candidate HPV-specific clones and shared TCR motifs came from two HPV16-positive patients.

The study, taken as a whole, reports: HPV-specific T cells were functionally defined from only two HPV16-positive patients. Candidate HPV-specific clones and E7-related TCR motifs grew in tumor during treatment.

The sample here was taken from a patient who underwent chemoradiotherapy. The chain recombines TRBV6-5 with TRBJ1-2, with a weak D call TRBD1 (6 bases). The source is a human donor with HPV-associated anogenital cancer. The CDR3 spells CASSYSGTQNYGYTF. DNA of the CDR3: TGTGCCAGCAGTTACTCAGGGACACAGAACTATGGCTACACCTTC.